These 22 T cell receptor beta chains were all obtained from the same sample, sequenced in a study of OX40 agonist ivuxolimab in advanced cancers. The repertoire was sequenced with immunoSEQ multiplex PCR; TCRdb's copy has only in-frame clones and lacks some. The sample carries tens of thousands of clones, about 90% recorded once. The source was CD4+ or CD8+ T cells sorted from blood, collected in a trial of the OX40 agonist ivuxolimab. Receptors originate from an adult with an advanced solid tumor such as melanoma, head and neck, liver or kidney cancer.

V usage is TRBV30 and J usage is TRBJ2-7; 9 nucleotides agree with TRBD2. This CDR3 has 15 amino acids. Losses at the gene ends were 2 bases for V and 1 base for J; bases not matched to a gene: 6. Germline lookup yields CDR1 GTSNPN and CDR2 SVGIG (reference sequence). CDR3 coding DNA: TGTGCCTGGAGTCCCTTAGCGGGAGTATCCTACGAGCAGTACTTC. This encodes CAWSPLAGVSYEQYF.

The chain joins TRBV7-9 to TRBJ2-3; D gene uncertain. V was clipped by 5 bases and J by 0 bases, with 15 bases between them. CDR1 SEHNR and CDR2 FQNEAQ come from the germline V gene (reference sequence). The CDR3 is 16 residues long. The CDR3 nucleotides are TGTGCCAGCAGCCATCCATCGACTGCTAGCACAGATACGCAGTATTTT. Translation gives CASSHPSTASTDTQYF.

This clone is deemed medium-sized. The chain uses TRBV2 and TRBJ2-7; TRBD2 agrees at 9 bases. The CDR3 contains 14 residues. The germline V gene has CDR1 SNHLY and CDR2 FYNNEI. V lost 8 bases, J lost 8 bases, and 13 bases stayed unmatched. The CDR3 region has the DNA TGTGCCAGCCTGGGTAGCGGGAGTCTAGTACAGCAGTACTTC. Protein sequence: CASLGSGSLVQQYF.

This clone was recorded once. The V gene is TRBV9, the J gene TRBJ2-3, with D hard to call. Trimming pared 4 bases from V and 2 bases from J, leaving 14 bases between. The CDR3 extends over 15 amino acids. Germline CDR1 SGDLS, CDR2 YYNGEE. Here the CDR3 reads CASSLRGTHTDTQYF. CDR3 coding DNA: TGTGCCAGCAGCCTTAGAGGAACACACACAGATACGCAGTATTTT.

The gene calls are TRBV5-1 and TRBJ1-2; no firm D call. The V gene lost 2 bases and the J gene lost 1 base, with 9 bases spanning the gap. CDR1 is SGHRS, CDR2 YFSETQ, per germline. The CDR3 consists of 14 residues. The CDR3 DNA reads TGCGCCAGCAGCTTTCCAAGCCTTAACTATGGCTACACCTTC. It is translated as CASSFPSLNYGYTF. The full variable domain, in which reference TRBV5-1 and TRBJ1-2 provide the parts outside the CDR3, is KAGVTQTPRYLIKTRGQQVTLSCSPISGHRSVSWYQQTPGQGLQFLFEYFSETQRNKGNFPGRFSGRQFSNSRSEMNVSTLELGDSALYLCASSFPSLNYGYTFGSGTRLTVV.

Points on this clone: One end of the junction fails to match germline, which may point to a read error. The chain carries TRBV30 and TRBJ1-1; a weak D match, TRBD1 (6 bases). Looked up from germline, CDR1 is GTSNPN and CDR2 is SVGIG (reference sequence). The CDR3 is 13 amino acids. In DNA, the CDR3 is TGTACCTGGAGGGACATTGGGCCAACTGAAGCTTTCTTT. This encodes CTWRDIGPTEAFF.

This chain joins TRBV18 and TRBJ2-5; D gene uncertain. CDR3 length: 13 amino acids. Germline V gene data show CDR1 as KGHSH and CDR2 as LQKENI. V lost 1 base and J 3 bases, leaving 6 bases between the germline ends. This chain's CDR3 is CASSPRLEETQYF. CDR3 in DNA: TGTGCCAGCTCACCACGGCTAGAAGAGACCCAGTACTTC.

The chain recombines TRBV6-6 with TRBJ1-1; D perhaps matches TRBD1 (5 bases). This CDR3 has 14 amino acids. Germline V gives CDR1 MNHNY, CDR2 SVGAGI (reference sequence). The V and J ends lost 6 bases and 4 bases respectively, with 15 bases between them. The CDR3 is CASSPQRQGTEAFF. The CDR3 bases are TGTGCCAGCAGCCCCCAAAGGCAGGGCACTGAAGCTTTCTTT.

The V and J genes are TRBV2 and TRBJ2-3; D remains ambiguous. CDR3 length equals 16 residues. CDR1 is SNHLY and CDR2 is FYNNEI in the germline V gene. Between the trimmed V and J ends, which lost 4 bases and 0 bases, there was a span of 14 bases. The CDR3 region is CASSGLGGTSTDTQYF. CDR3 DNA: TGTGCCAGCAGTGGCCTTGGCGGCACTAGCACAGATACGCAGTATTTT. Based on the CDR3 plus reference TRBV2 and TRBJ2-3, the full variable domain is EPEVTQTPSHQVTQMGQEVILRCVPISNHLYFYWYRQILGQKVEFLVSFYNNEISEKSEIFDDQFSVERPDGSNFTLKIRSTKLEDSAMYFCASSGLGGTSTDTQYFGPGTRLTVL.

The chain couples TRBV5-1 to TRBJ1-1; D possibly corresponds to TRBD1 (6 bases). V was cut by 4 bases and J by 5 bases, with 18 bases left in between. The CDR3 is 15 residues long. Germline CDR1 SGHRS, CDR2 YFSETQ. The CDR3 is CASSRIQGSRTEAFF. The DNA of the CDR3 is TGCGCCAGCAGCCGGATACAGGGATCGAGGACTGAAGCTTTCTTT.

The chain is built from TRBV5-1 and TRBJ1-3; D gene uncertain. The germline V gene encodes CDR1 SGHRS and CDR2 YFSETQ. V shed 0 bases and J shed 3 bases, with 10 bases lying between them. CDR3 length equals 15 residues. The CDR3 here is CASSLETIGGNTIYF. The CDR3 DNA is TGCGCCAGCAGCTTGGAGACCATCGGTGGAAACACCATATATTTT.

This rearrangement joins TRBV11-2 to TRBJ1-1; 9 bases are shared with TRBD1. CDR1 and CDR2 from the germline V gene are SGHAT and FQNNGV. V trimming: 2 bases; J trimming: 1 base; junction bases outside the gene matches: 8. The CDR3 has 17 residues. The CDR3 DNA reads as TGTGCCAGCAGCTTACCCGGACAGGGGATAGGGAACACTGAAGCTTTCTTT. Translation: CASSLPGQGIGNTEAFF. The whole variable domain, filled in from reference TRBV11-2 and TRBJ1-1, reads EAGVAQSPRYKIIEKRQSVAFWCNPISGHATLYWYQQILGQGPKLLIQFQNNGVVDDSQLPKDRFSAERLKGVDSTLKIQPAKLEDSAVYLCASSLPGQGIGNTEAFFGQGTRLTVV.

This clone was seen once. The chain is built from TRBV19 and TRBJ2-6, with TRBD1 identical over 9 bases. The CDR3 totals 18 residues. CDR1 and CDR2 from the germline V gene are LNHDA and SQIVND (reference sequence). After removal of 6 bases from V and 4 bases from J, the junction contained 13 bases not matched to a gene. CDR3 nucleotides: TGTGCCAGTAGGTTGACCGGGACAGGGCTCTCCGGGGCCAACGTCCTGACTTTC. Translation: CASRLTGTGLSGANVLTF.

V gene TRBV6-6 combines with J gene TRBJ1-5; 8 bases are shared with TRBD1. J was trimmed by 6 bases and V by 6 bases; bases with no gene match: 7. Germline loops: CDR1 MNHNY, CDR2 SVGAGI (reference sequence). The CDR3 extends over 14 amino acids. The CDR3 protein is CASSQDRVGQPQHF. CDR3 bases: TGTGCCAGCAGCCAGGACAGGGTGGGTCAGCCCCAGCATTTT.

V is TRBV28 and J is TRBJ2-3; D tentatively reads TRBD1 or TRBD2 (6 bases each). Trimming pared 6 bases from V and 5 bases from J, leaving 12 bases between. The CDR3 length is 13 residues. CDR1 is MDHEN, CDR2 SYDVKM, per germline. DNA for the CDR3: TGTGCCAGCAGGCCGGGGGCAGAAGATACGCAGTATTTT. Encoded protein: CASRPGAEDTQYF.

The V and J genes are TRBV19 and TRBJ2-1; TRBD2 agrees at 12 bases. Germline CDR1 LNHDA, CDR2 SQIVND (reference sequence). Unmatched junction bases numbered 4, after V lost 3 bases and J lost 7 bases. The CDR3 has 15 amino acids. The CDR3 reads CASSIGTSGWNEQFF. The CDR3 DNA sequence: TGTGCCAGTAGTATCGGGACTAGCGGGTGGAATGAGCAGTTCTTC.

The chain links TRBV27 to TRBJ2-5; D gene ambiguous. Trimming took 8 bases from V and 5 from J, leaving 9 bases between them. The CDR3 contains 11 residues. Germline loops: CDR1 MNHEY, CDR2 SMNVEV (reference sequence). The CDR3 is CASGPKETQYF. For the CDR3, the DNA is TGTGCCAGCGGACCTAAGGAGACCCAGTACTTC.

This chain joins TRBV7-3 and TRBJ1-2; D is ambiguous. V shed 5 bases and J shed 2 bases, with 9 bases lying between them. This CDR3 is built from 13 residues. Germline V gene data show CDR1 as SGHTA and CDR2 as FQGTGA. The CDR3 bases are TGTGCCAGCAGCCTCGACAACAACTATGGCTACACCTTC. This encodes CASSLDNNYGYTF. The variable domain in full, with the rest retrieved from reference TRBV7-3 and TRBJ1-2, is GAGVSQTPSNKVTEKGKYVELRCDPISGHTALYWYRQSLGQGPEFLIYFQGTGAADDSGLPNDRFFAVRPEGSVSTLKIQRTERGDSAVYLCASSLDNNYGYTFGSGTRLTVV.

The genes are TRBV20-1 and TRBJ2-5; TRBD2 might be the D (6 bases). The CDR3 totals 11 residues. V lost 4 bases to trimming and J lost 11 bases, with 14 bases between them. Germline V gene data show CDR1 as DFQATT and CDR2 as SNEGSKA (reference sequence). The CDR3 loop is CSAMGGWEQYF. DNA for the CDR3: TGCAGTGCTATGGGGGGTTGGGAGCAGTACTTC.

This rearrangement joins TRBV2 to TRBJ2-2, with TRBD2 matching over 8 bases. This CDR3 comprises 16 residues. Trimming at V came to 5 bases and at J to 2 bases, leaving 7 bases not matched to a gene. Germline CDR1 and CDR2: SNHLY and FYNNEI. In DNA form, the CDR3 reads TGTGCCAGCAGTTTTTCACTAGCGGATAACACCGGGGAGCTGTTTTTT. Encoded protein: CASSFSLADNTGELFF.

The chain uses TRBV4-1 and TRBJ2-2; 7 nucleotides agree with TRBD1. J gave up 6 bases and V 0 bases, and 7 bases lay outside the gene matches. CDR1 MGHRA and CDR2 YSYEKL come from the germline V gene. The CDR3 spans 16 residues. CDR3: CASSQESAQGSGELFF. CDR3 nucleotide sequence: TGCGCCAGCAGCCAAGAATCCGCACAGGGGTCCGGGGAGCTGTTTTTT.

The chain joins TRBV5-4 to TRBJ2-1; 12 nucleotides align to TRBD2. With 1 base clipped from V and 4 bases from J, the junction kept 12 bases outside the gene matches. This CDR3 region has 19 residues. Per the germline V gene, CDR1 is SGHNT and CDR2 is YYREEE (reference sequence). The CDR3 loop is CASSLRVLTSGSKYNEQFF. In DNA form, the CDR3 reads TGTGCCAGCAGCTTGAGGGTCTTGACTAGCGGGAGTAAGTACAATGAGCAGTTCTTC.